The TCR beta chain under discussion was sequenced for a study of regulatory T cells in long-lasting Graves disease. This clonotype was seen ten or more times. Germline lookup yields CDR1 MDHEN and CDR2 SYDVKM. V was shortened by 6 bases and J by 3 bases, with 17 bases between the two germline ends. This CDR3 is built from 16 residues. TCR beta libraries were built with iRepertoire HTBI primers and Arm-PCR of CDR3 regions. MiXCR, applied by TCRdb to the multiplex PCR reads, yields one record per CDR3 protein. Of about 350,000 distinct CDR3 sequences in the sample, 15% to 20% were seen once. Time point described: newly diagnosed GD, antithyroid drugs for less than 3 months. The TCR library was prepared using RNA isolated from PBMCs. The diagnosis of Graves' disease used American Thyroid Association guidelines. This sample also appeared in a second study, on T cells in Graves' hyperthyroidism and ophthalmopathy.

The sequences come from peripheral blood mononuclear cells (PBMCs), collected at new diagnosis, from a patient treated with antithyroid drugs. The chain uses TRBV28 and TRBJ2-2, with D perhaps matching TRBD1 (6 bases). This sequence originates from a woman aged 18 to 35 with Graves disease. The CDR3 here is CASSPGTDSYTGELFF. CDR3 bases: TGTGCCAGCAGCCCAGGGACGGACAGCTACACCGGGGAGCTGTTTTTT.